These 32 T cell receptor beta chains came from one sample sequenced in a study of response to subunit inactivated influenza vaccine. MiXCR was run by TCRdb on the RT-PCR reads, yielding one entry per CDR3 protein. The top ten hold approximately 10% of the sample, which has about 700,000 distinct CDR3 sequences, roughly 14% seen once. Sequenced here: PBMCs from blood, sampled 11 to 12 days after vaccination. These receptors originate from a man aged 50-59 years who received an inactivated influenza vaccine.

This chain joins TRBV6-6 and TRBJ1-6; D call uncertain. Germline assignment: CDR1 MNHNY and CDR2 SVGAGI (reference sequence). The CDR3 is made up of 12 amino acids. V was clipped by 6 bases and J by 9 bases, with 9 bases between them. The CDR3 nucleotides read TGTGCCAGCAGCCCAGAGAGTTCACCCCTCCACTTT. Translating gives CASSPESSPLHF.

This clonotype came up many times. This chain links TRBV20-1 with TRBJ2-7; TRBD2 matches at 10 bases. V lost 2 bases and J lost 7; bases outside the gene matches: 8. The CDR3 extends over 14 amino acids. Germline CDR1 DFQATT, CDR2 SNEGSKA (reference sequence). CDR3 nucleotide sequence: TGCAGTGCTAGACTAGCGGGAGTGCCGAAAGAGCAGTACTTC. Protein sequence: CSARLAGVPKEQYF.

The chain uses TRBV2 and TRBJ1-5, with D uncertain. Per germline, CDR1 SNHLY and CDR2 FYNNEI. This CDR3 spans 13 amino acids. V lost 2 bases and J lost 7, with 9 bases in between. CDR3: CASSERLGQPQHF. The CDR3 bases are TGTGCCAGCAGTGAAAGGCTGGGGCAGCCCCAGCATTTT.

The chain couples TRBV28 to TRBJ1-3; no clear D gene. The CDR3 is made up of 16 amino acids. Germline CDR1 and CDR2: MDHEN and SYDVKM. V lost 4 bases, J lost 2 bases, and 15 bases lay in between. The DNA for the CDR3 is TGTGCCAGCAGTTCCCTTCTGGAGGGCACTGGAAACACCATATATTTT. This translates into CASSSLLEGTGNTIYF.

The chain recombines TRBV12-3 or TRBV12-4 with TRBJ2-1; D uncertain. The germline V and J ends were trimmed by 2 bases and 3 bases, with 11 bases remaining between them. The CDR3 loop spans 15 amino acids. The CDR3 protein is CASSLQAFNYNEQFF. In nucleotides, the CDR3 is TGTGCCAGCAGTTTACAAGCGTTCAACTACAATGAGCAGTTCTTC.

Here the CDR3 reads CSAKSGGRNTEAFF. CDR3 nucleotides: TGCAGTGCAAAGAGTGGGGGCCGGAACACTGAAGCTTTCTTT. The chain recombines TRBV20-1 with TRBJ1-1; weak D call: TRBD1 (6 bases). The germline V and J ends were trimmed by 6 bases and 1 base, with 15 bases remaining between them. Germline values: CDR1 DFQATT, CDR2 SNEGSKA (reference sequence). The CDR3 is 14 amino acids.

This chain uses TRBV11-2 with TRBJ2-3; perhaps TRBD1 as D (6 bases). CDR1 SGHAT and CDR2 FQNNGV come from the germline V gene. V was clipped by 4 bases and J by 3 bases, with 23 bases between them. The length of the CDR3 is 18 residues. CDR3 sequence: CASSSSSEGVIRTDTQYF. CDR3 DNA: TGTGCCAGCAGCTCGTCCTCAGAGGGGGTGATAAGAACAGATACGCAGTATTTT.

This clonotype was seen only a few times. V usage is TRBV7-8 and J usage is TRBJ1-6, with TRBD1 matching over 8 bases. The CDR3 loop spans 16 amino acids. Germline V gives CDR1 SGHVS, CDR2 FQNEAQ. V shed 5 bases and J 6 bases; nucleotides not matched to a gene: 9. CDR3 nucleotides: TGTGCCAGCAGCAAAAGAGACAGGGGCAGTAATTCACCCCTCCACTTT. Residues: CASSKRDRGSNSPLHF.

The chain combines TRBV30 with TRBJ2-3, with D possibly being TRBD1 or TRBD2 (5 bases each). V lost 5 bases, J lost 0 bases, and 21 bases lay in between. Germline loops: CDR1 GTSNPN, CDR2 SVGIG (reference sequence). The CDR3 is 17 amino acids. The CDR3 spells CAWGVPGRTLSTDTQYF. CDR3 sequence (DNA): TGTGCCTGGGGAGTCCCGGGACGGACTCTTAGCACAGATACGCAGTATTTT. The full variable domain, rest sourced from reference TRBV30 and TRBJ2-3, is SQTIHQWPATLVQPVGSPLSLECTVEGTSNPNLYWYRQAAGRGLQLLFYSVGIGQISSEVPQNLSASRPQDRQFILSSKKLLLSDSGFYLCAWGVPGRTLSTDTQYFGPGTRLTVL.

This clonotype was observed many times. The rearrangement joins TRBV12-3 or TRBV12-4 to TRBJ2-3; D perhaps matches TRBD2 (5 bases). The CDR3 length is 14 residues. V lost 4 bases and J 0 bases, leaving 8 bases between the germline ends. Here the CDR3 reads CASSWRGSTDTQYF. The CDR3, as DNA: TGTGCCAGCAGTTGGCGCGGGAGCACAGATACGCAGTATTTT.

Only a few counts were recorded for this clonotype. The V call is TRBV7-9, the J call TRBJ2-1, with D perhaps matching TRBD1 or TRBD2 (5 bases each). The germline V gene encodes CDR1 SEHNR and CDR2 FQNEAQ (reference sequence). Trimming removed 5 bases from V and 5 bases from J, with 13 bases in between. This CDR3 is built from 14 residues. The CDR3 protein is CASSRIGANNEQFF. The CDR3 DNA reads TGTGCCAGCAGCCGTATCGGGGCAAACAATGAGCAGTTCTTC.

This chain connects TRBV19 to TRBJ1-2; D is unclear. From germline, CDR1 is LNHDA and CDR2 SQIVND (reference sequence). This CDR3 comprises 11 residues. V gave up 8 bases and J gave up 8 bases, with 12 bases separating them. The CDR3 region is CASYDVGGYTF. In DNA, the CDR3 is TGTGCCAGTTATGATGTGGGAGGCTACACCTTC.

This clonotype occurred a few times. This chain uses TRBV18 with TRBJ2-7; 8 nucleotides align to TRBD2. Germline V lookup: CDR1 KGHSH, CDR2 LQKENI. Trimming removed 2 bases from V and 5 bases from J; junction bases left unmatched: 11. The CDR3 runs 16 residues. CDR3 sequence reads: CASSPRMIAGPNEQYF. For the CDR3, the DNA is TGTGCCAGCTCACCAAGGATGATAGCGGGACCCAACGAGCAGTACTTC.

This clonotype was detected only a few times. Written as DNA, the CDR3 is TGTGCCAGCAGCTCGTTCGGACAGGGCCCTCGGGGAGACATTCAGTACTTC. It codes for CASSSFGQGPRGDIQYF. The chain recombines TRBV11-2 with TRBJ2-4, with 8 bases that match TRBD1. From germline, CDR1 is SGHAT and CDR2 FQNNGV. V trimming: 4 bases; J trimming: 8 bases; junction bases outside the gene matches: 16. This CDR3 is 17 amino acids long. The whole variable domain, remainder taken from reference TRBV11-2 and TRBJ2-4, is EAGVAQSPRYKIIEKRQSVAFWCNPISGHATLYWYQQILGQGPKLLIQFQNNGVVDDSQLPKDRFSAERLKGVDSTLKIQPAKLEDSAVYLCASSSFGQGPRGDIQYFGAGTRLSVL.

The J gene is TRBJ2-3, the V gene TRBV18; D remains ambiguous. Trimming stripped 4 bases from V and 0 bases from J, with 11 bases between. Germline values: CDR1 KGHSH, CDR2 LQKENI. The CDR3 totals 15 residues. CDR3 amino acids: CASSQRLVSTDTQYF. The CDR3 bases are TGTGCCAGCTCACAGAGACTTGTTAGCACAGATACGCAGTATTTT.

The rearrangement links TRBV5-6 to TRBJ2-4, with TRBD1 as a possible D gene (6 bases). V lost 1 base, J lost 2 bases, and 7 bases lay in between. Germline-derived CDR1 and CDR2 are SGHDT and YYEEEE. CDR3 size: 14 residues. In DNA, the CDR3 is TGTGCCAGCAGCTTGACAGGGACCAAAAACATTCAGTACTTC. It specifies CASSLTGTKNIQYF.

The genes are TRBV20-1 and TRBJ2-3, with D perhaps matching TRBD1 or TRBD2 (5 bases each). V was shortened by 0 bases and J by 2 bases, with 21 bases between the two germline ends. The CDR3 has 18 residues. CDR1 and CDR2 (germline): DFQATT, SNEGSKA (reference sequence). CDR3 sequence reads: CSARETPRASRYTDTQYF. CDR3 bases: TGCAGTGCTAGAGAAACCCCCAGGGCTAGCCGATACACAGATACGCAGTATTTT.

This clonotype was detected a few times. The rearrangement joins TRBV7-9 to TRBJ2-7; D might be TRBD1 (7 bases). The CDR3 totals 15 residues. V lost 8 bases to trimming and J lost 0 bases, with 17 bases between them. Germline lookup yields CDR1 SEHNR and CDR2 FQNEAQ (reference sequence). The CDR3 sequence is CASLEGAGTSYEQYF. In DNA form, the CDR3 reads TGTGCCAGCTTGGAGGGGGCAGGCACCTCCTACGAGCAGTACTTC.

This clonotype showed up just a few times. This chain joins TRBV5-1 and TRBJ2-7, with TRBD2 matching over 9 bases. Germline lookup yields CDR1 SGHRS and CDR2 YFSETQ. Trimming removed 0 bases from V and 4 bases from J; junction bases left unmatched: 11. The CDR3 consists of 17 residues. The CDR3 coding sequence is TGCGCCAGCAGCTTGGAGACTAGCGGAAGGAAGGGGTACGAGCAGTACTTC. This sequence encodes CASSLETSGRKGYEQYF.

This clonotype has more than one count but fewer than ten. The chain links TRBV28 to TRBJ2-7; possibly TRBD2 for D (5 bases). The CDR3 is made up of 14 amino acids. From germline, CDR1 is MDHEN and CDR2 SYDVKM. V was pared by 6 bases and J by 5 bases, with 17 bases between. The CDR3 nucleotides are TGTGCCAGCAGCTCTCGAAGCGGAGTCCACGAGCAGTACTTC. Protein product: CASSSRSGVHEQYF.

The sample holds a few counts of this clonotype. This sequence joins TRBV6-1 and TRBJ2-3; the match to TRBD2 covers 7 bases. The V segment lost 7 bases and the J segment 6 bases; nucleotides outside the gene matches: 7. Germline V CDR1 and CDR2: MNHNS, SASEGT. The CDR3 runs to 13 residues. The CDR3 loop reads CASTSGQRDTQYF. CDR3 sequence (DNA): TGTGCCAGCACTAGCGGCCAGCGGGATACGCAGTATTTT.

This clonotype came up a few times. This sequence joins TRBV5-1 and TRBJ1-2, with D maybe TRBD1 (5 bases). Trimming removed 0 bases at V and 1 base at J, with 7 bases between. CDR3 size: 14 residues. The germline CDR1 and CDR2 sequences are SGHRS and YFSETQ. The CDR3 reads CASSLEGHNYGYTF. In DNA, the CDR3 is TGCGCCAGCAGCTTGGAGGGGCATAACTATGGCTACACCTTC.

The chain links TRBV21-1 to TRBJ2-6. TRBV21-1 counts as a pseudogene. The CDR3 has 18 amino acids. This CDR3 is CASSKNMGSNSGANVLTF. The CDR3 region has the DNA TGTGCCAGCAGCAAAAATATGGGCAGTAACTCTGGGGCCAACGTCCTGACTTTC.

V usage is TRBV18 and J usage is TRBJ2-3, with TRBD2 matching over 8 bases. This CDR3 contains 15 residues. Trimming took 5 bases from V and 0 from J; bases not matched to a gene: 4. Per germline, CDR1 KGHSH and CDR2 LQKENI. The CDR3 nucleotides are TGTGCCAGCTCATCCCGACTAGCGAGCACAGATACGCAGTATTTT. Protein: CASSSRLASTDTQYF.

This clonotype turned up a few times. The chain joins TRBV28 to TRBJ2-3, with D unresolved. The CDR3 length is 16 residues. Deletions cut 5 bases from V and 2 bases from J, with 17 bases between. Per the germline V gene, CDR1 is MDHEN and CDR2 is SYDVKM. Here the CDR3 DNA reads TGTGCCAGCAGTCACGCTCTACCGCTTCCCACAGATACGCAGTATTTT. It translates to CASSHALPLPTDTQYF. Filled out from reference TRBV28 and TRBJ2-3, the complete variable domain reads DVKVTQSSRYLVKRTGEKVFLECVQDMDHENMFWYRQDPGLGLRLIYFSYDVKMKEKGDIPEGYSVSREKKERFSLILESASTNQTSMYLCASSHALPLPTDTQYFGPGTRLTVL.

V and J are TRBV4-2 and TRBJ1-1, with unresolved D. The CDR3 sequence is 13 residues long. In germline, CDR1 is LGHNA, CDR2 YNFKEQ. Trimming cost V 0 bases and J 4 bases, with 6 bases left between them. In nucleotides, the CDR3 is TGTGCCAGCAGCCAAGATGCCAGCACTGAAGCTTTCTTT. Its protein product is CASSQDASTEAFF.

The V and J genes are TRBV4-3 and TRBJ1-5; unclear D gene. V lost 1 base and J lost 0, with 7 bases in between. Germline CDR1 and CDR2: LGHNA and YSLEER. This CDR3 region has 15 residues. Here the CDR3 DNA reads TGCGCCAGCAGCCAAGCCTGGAATAGCAATCAGCCCCAGCATTTT. Amino acid sequence: CASSQAWNSNQPQHF.

In this sample, this clonotype turned up a few times. CDR3 sequence reads: CASSLEGSPLYEQYF. The CDR3 nucleotides read TGTGCCAGCAGCTTAGAGGGGTCCCCTCTCTACGAGCAGTACTTC. The V call is TRBV7-8, the J call TRBJ2-7; the D gene is possibly TRBD1 (5 bases). The ends were cut back, 1 base at V and 3 bases at J, with 13 bases in the middle. This CDR3 has 15 amino acids. Per the germline V gene, CDR1 is SGHVS and CDR2 is FQNEAQ.

This clonotype came up a few times. The genes are TRBV4-2 and TRBJ1-1; TRBD1 aligns across 8 bases. Trimming removed 3 bases from V and 4 bases from J; junction bases left unmatched: 10. This CDR3 comprises 16 residues. Germline V gene data show CDR1 as LGHNA and CDR2 as YNFKEQ. CDR3 in DNA: TGTGCCAGCAGCCAGATAGCAGGGGGCTTTGGCACTGAAGCTTTCTTT. It yields the protein CASSQIAGGFGTEAFF.

The genes are TRBV2 and TRBJ1-5; TRBD1 might be the D (6 bases). The CDR3 totals 13 residues. Germline CDR1 SNHLY, CDR2 FYNNEI. The DNA for the CDR3 is TGTGCGACGGGGGGCGAGAGCAATCAGCCCCAGCATTTT. It codes for CATGGESNQPQHF.

As DNA, the CDR3 is TGCGCCAGCAGGCGGTCCGGGGAGCTGTTTTTT. Amino acid sequence: CASRRSGELFF. The chain carries TRBV23-1 and TRBJ2-2; D is undetermined. TRBV23-1 is recorded as an ORF, its role being uncertain. The germline V and J ends were trimmed by 6 bases and 6 bases, with 5 bases remaining between them. The CDR3 runs 11 residues.

This clonotype was found many times. This chain connects TRBV7-8 to TRBJ1-6; D unclear. The CDR3 totals 16 residues. Germline V CDR1 and CDR2: SGHVS, FQNEAQ. Deletions cut 2 bases from V and 0 bases from J, with 8 bases between. The CDR3 spells CASSLTQSSYNSPLHF. In DNA, the CDR3 is TGTGCCAGCAGCTTAACTCAGAGCTCCTATAATTCACCCCTCCACTTT.